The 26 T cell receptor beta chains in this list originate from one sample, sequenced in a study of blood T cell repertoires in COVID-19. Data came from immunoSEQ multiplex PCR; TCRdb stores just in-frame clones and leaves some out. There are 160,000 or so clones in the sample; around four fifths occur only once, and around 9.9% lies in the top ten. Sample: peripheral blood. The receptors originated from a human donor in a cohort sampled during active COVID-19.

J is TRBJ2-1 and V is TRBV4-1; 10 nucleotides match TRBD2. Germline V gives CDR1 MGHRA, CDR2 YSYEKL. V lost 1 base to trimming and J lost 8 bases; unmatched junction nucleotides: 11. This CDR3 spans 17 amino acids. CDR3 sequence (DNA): TGCGCCAGCAGCCAAGTCGACCTGGGACTAGCGAGGGATGAGCAGTTCTTC. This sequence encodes CASSQVDLGLARDEQFF.

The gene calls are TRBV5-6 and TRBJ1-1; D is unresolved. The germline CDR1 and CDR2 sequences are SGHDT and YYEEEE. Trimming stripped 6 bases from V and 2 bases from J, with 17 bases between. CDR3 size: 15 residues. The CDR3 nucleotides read TGTGCCAGCACCACCCCCAGGATTCTTAACACTGAAGCTTTCTTT. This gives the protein CASTTPRILNTEAFF. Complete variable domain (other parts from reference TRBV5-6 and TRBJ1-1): DAGVTQSPTHLIKTRGQQVTLRCSPKSGHDTVSWYQQALGQGPQFIFQYYEEEERQRGNFPDRFSGHQFPNYSSELNVNALLLGDSALYLCASTTPRILNTEAFFGQGTRLTVV.

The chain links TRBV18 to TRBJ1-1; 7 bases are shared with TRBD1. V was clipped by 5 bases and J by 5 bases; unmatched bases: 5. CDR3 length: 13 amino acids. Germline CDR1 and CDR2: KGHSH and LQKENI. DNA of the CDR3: TGTGCCAGCTCAGACAGGGTACGGACTGAAGCTTTCTTT. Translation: CASSDRVRTEAFF.

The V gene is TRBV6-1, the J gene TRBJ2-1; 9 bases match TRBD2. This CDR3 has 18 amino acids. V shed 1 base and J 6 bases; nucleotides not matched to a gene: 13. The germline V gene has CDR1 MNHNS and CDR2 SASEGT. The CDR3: CASSEDPVAREGLNEQFF. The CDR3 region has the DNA TGTGCCAGCAGTGAAGACCCGGTCGCGCGGGAGGGCCTCAATGAGCAGTTCTTC.

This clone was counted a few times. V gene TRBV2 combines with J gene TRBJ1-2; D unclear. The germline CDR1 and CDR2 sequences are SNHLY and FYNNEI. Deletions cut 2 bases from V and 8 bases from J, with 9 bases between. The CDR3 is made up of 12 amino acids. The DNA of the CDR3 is TGTGCCAGCAGTGAACTTTCGGGGGGCTACACCTTC. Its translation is CASSELSGGYTF. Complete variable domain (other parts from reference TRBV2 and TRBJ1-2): EPEVTQTPSHQVTQMGQEVILRCVPISNHLYFYWYRQILGQKVEFLVSFYNNEISEKSEIFDDQFSVERPDGSNFTLKIRSTKLEDSAMYFCASSELSGGYTFGSGTRLTVV.

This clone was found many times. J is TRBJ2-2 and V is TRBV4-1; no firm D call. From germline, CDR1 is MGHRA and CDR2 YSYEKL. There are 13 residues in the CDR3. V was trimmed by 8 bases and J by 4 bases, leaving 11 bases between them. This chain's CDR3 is CASHQISTGELFF. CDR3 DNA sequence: TGCGCCAGCCACCAAATCAGCACCGGGGAGCTGTTTTTT.

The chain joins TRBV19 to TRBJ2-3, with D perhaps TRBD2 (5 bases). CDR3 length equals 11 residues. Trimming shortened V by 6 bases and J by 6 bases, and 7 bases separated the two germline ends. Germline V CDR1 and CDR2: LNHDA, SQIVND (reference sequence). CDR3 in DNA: TGTGCCAGTAGGAGGGCCGATACGCAGTATTTT. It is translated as CASRRADTQYF.

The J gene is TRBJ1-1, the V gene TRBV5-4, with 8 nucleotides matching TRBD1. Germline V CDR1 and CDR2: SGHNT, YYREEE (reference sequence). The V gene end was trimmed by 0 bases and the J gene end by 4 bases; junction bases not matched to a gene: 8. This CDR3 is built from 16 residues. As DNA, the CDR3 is TGTGCCAGCAGCTTGGTATCAGGGGGCTGGGTCACTGAAGCTTTCTTT. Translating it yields CASSLVSGGWVTEAFF.

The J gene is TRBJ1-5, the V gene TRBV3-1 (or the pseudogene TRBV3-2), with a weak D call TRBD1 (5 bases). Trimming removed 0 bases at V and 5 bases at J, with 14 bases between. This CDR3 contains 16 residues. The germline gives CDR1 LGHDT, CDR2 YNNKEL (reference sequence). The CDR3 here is CASSQDGSGLDQPQHF. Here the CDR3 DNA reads TGTGCCAGCAGCCAAGATGGTTCAGGGCTGGATCAGCCCCAGCATTTT.

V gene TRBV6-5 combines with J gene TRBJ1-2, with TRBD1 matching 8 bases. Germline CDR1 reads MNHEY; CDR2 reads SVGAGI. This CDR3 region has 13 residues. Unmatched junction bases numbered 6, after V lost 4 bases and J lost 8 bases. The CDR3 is CASSSGTGRGYTF. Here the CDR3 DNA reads TGTGCCAGCAGTTCCGGGACAGGCCGAGGCTACACCTTC.

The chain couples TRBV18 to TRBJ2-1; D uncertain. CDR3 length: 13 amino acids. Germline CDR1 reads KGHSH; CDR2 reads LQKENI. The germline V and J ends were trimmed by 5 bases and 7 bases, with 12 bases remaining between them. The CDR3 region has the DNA TGTGCCAGCTCATTGTCCAACGGGAATGAGCAGTTCTTC. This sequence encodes CASSLSNGNEQFF.

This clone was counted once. CDR3 bases: TGTGCCAGCAGCCCCGGGACAGGGGTGATAACCCAGTACTTC. As protein: CASSPGTGVITQYF. J is TRBJ2-5 and V is TRBV7-2, with 10 bases that match TRBD1. The CDR3 has 14 residues. Germline CDR1 is SGHTA and CDR2 is FQGNSA. V was pared by 5 bases and J by 8 bases, with 8 bases of the junction left unmatched.

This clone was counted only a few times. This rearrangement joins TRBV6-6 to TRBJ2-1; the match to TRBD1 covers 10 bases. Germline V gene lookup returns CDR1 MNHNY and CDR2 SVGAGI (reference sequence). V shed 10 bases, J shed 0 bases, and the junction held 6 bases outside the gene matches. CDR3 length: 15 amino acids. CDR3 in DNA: TGTGCCATCTACTGGGACAGGGGCTCCTACAATGAGCAGTTCTTC. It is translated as CAIYWDRGSYNEQFF.

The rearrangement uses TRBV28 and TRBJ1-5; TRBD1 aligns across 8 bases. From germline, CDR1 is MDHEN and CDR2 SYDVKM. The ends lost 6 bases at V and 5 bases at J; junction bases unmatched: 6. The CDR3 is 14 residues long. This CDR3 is CASSPDREYQPQHF. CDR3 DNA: TGTGCCAGCAGCCCGGACAGGGAATATCAGCCCCAGCATTTT. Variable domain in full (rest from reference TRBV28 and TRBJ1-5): DVKVTQSSRYLVKRTGEKVFLECVQDMDHENMFWYRQDPGLGLRLIYFSYDVKMKEKGDIPEGYSVSREKKERFSLILESASTNQTSMYLCASSPDREYQPQHFGDGTRLSIL.

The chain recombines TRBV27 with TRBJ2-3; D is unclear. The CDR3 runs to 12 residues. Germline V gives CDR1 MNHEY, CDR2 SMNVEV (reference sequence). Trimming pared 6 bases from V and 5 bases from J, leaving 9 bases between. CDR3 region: CASSRLRDTQYF. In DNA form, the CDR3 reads TGTGCCAGCAGCCGACTTCGAGATACGCAGTATTTT.

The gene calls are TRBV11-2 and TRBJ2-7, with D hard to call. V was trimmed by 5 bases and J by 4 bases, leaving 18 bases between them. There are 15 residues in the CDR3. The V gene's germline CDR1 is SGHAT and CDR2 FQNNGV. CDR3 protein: CASSLRGLSDYEQYF. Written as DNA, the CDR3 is TGTGCCAGCAGCCTTCGAGGCCTCTCCGATTACGAGCAGTACTTC.

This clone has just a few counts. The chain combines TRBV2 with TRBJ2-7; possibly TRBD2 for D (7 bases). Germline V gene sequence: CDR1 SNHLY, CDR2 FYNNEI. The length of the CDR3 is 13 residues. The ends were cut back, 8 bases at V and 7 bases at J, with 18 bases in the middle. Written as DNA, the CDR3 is TGTGCCAGCGCAGGGCGGGGGCTGGGGGAGCAGTACTTC. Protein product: CASAGRGLGEQYF.

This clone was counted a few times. CDR3 residues: CASIETTGLAAHKSKNTGELFF. The CDR3 nucleotides read TGTGCCAGTATCGAAACAACGGGACTAGCGGCGCACAAGTCTAAGAACACCGGGGAGCTGTTTTTT. The chain couples TRBV19 to TRBJ2-2, with TRBD2 matching 11 bases. Germline CDR1 and CDR2: LNHDA and SQIVND (reference sequence). Trimming cost V 7 bases and J 1 base; bases outside gene matches: 23. The CDR3 runs to 22 residues.

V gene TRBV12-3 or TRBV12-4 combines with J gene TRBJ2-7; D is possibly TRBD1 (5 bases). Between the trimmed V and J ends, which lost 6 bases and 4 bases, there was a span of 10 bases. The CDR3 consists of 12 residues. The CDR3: CASRLPGYEQYF. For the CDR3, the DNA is TGTGCCAGCAGACTCCCAGGGTACGAGCAGTACTTC.

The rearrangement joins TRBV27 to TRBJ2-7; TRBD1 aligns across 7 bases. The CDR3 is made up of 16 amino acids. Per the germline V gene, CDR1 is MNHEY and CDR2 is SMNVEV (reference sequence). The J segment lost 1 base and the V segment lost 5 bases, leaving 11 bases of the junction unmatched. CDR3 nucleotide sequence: TGTGCCAGCAGTCCCCACCCGGGACAGCCTTCCTACGAGCAGTACTTC. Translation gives CASSPHPGQPSYEQYF.

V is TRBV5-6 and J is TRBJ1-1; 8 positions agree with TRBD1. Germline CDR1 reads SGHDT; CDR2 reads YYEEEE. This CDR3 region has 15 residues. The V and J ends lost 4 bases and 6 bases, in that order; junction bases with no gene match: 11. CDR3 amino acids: CASSPRTGLGSEAFF. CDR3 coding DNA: TGTGCCAGCAGCCCAAGGACAGGGCTGGGGTCTGAAGCTTTCTTT. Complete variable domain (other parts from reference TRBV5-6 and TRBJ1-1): DAGVTQSPTHLIKTRGQQVTLRCSPKSGHDTVSWYQQALGQGPQFIFQYYEEEERQRGNFPDRFSGHQFPNYSSELNVNALLLGDSALYLCASSPRTGLGSEAFFGQGTRLTVV.

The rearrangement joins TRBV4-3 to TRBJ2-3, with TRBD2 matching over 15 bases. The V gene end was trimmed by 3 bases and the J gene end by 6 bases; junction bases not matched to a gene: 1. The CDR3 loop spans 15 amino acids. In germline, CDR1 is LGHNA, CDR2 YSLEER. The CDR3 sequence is CASSQGTSGRDTQYF. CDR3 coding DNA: TGCGCCAGCAGCCAGGGGACTAGCGGGAGGGATACGCAGTATTTT.

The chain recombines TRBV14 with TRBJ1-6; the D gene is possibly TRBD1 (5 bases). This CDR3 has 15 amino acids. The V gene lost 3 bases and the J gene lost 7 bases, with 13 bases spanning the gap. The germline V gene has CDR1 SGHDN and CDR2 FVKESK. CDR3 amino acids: CASSQTDSSNSPLHF. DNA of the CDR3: TGTGCCAGCAGCCAGACAGACAGCAGCAATTCACCCCTCCACTTT. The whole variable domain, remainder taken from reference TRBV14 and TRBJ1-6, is EAGVTQFPSHSVIEKGQTVTLRCDPISGHDNLYWYRRVMGKEIKFLLHFVKESKQDESGMPNNRFLAERTGGTYSTLKVQPAELEDSGVYFCASSQTDSSNSPLHFGNGTRLTVT.

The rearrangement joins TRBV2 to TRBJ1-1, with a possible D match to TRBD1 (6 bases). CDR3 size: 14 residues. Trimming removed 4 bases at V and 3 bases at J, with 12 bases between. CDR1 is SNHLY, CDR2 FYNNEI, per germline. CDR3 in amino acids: CASSAGRGYTEAFF. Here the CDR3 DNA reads TGTGCCAGCAGTGCGGGCAGGGGTTACACTGAAGCTTTCTTT.

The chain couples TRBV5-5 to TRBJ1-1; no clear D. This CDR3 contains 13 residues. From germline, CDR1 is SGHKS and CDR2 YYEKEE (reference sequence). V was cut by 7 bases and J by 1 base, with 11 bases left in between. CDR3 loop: CASYLGANTEAFF. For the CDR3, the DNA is TGTGCCAGCTACCTCGGTGCGAACACTGAAGCTTTCTTT.

In DNA form, the CDR3 reads TGTGCCAGCAGCCTTCCCGGATCCCCGGGAACCGGGGAGCTGTTTTTT. Amino acid sequence: CASSLPGSPGTGELFF. The chain recombines TRBV27 with TRBJ2-2, with a weak D call TRBD2 (5 bases). The length of the CDR3 is 16 residues. Germline lookup yields CDR1 MNHEY and CDR2 SMNVEV (reference sequence). The ends were cut back, 6 bases at V and 5 bases at J, with 19 bases in the middle.